This TCR beta chain was captured by sequencing in a study of cytomegalovirus exposure and HLA in healthy donors. Study-level results: Researchers catalogued approximately 170 TCR beta chains as cytomegalovirus-associated.

The protocol was immunoSEQ multiplex PCR, while the TCRdb copy is restricted to in-frame clones and leaves out a portion. The table records some 38,000 clones, about 93% of them present only once. Per the germline V gene, CDR1 is LNHDA and CDR2 is SQIVND (reference sequence). This CDR3 is built from 16 residues. V was trimmed by 3 bases and J by 5 bases, leaving 20 bases between them. To note about this clone: Its target is not known.

Sequenced: PBMCs. The origin of this receptor is a man between 18 and 29 years old in good health and CMV-seronegative. The chain has TRBV19 and TRBJ2-7, with D perhaps TRBD2 (5 bases). The CDR3 protein is CASSIIMRPGMNEQYF. CDR3 nucleotide sequence: TGTGCCAGTAGTATCATAATGAGACCGGGAATGAACGAGCAGTACTTC.